The clone carrying this TCR beta chain was observed once. What it recognizes is unknown. The data were taken from a study of a mutant IDH1 vaccine in newly diagnosed glioma. Across the study: In weeks 1, 3, 5, 7, 11, 15, 19 and 23, patients were vaccinated. Antecedent treatment encompassed radiotherapy, temozolomide, or their combination; the majority received both. The start of vaccination came 4-6 weeks after radiotherapy alone, or with temozolomide cycles.

The time point is: week 5, during vaccination. Every vaccine dose comprised 300 ug of mutant IDH1 20-mer peptide plus topical imiquimod. The study enrolled donors with new WHO grade 3 or 4 IDH1-mutant, ATRX-lost astrocytomas. Germline V lookup: CDR1 SNHLY, CDR2 FYNNEI. The V end lost 5 bases, the J end lost 0 bases, and 11 bases lay between the germline ends. The CDR3 is 15 amino acids. Produced via immunoSEQ multiplex PCR; TCRdb's table is partial and in-frame only. The data show 30,000 to 40,000 clones, roughly 83% seen once. The specimen comprised PBMCs, sampled from a glioma patient whose treatment included an IDH1 peptide vaccine. This sequence originates from a man younger than 40 with glioma. The V and J genes are TRBV2 and TRBJ1-3; D is uncertain. This CDR3 is CASSPDLNSGNTIYF. In DNA form, the CDR3 reads TGTGCCAGCAGTCCGGACTTAAACTCTGGAAACACCATATATTTT.